What follows describes a single T cell receptor beta chain. Its antigen remains unknown. Autoimmune disease history or systemic immunosuppression barred patients. CDR1 SEHNR and CDR2 FQNEAQ come from the germline V gene (reference sequence). The CDR3 totals 18 residues. After removal of 1 base from V and 4 bases from J, the junction contained 14 bases not matched to a gene. These data come from a study of OX40 agonist ivuxolimab in advanced cancers. Study as a whole: Patients were 82.7% male with ages roughly 20 to 90, mean about 60.

Study-wide points: Dosing at 0.1 to 3.0 mg/kg was accompanied by clonal expansion of CD4+ and CD8+ blood T cells by week 6. Relative to CD4+, CD8+ T cells held more expanded clones on average.

Libraries were prepared by immunoSEQ multiplex PCR; TCRdb keeps only in-frame clonotypes and omits some of them. The sample contains some 74,000 clones, roughly 90% of which appear only once. The J gene is TRBJ2-3, the V gene TRBV7-9; TRBD1 aligns across 7 bases. The material sequenced was CD4+ or CD8+ T cells sorted from blood, taken in a trial of the OX40 agonist ivuxolimab. The TCR sequence derives from an adult with an advanced solid tumor such as melanoma, head and neck, liver or kidney cancer. CDR3 sequence reads: CASSLGFVRQGSSDTQYF. The CDR3 nucleotides read TGTGCCAGCAGCTTAGGGTTTGTGAGACAGGGTTCTTCAGATACGCAGTATTTT.